These T cell receptor beta chains were read from a single sample in a study of cytomegalovirus exposure and HLA in healthy donors. Only in-frame clones appear in the TCRdb table, and some are missing; sequencing was by immunoSEQ multiplex PCR. The sample records 75,000 to 90,000 clones, about 69% being singletons. The sequenced sample consisted of PBMCs. Source of these receptors: a man in his sixties in good health and CMV-seronegative. Both conserved end residues are part of each CDR3. The order of the fields is D gene, V gene, clone size, CDR3 length, J gene, CDR3 DNA, CDR3 protein. The D gene is left open where the match is weak. Some rows mark clone size as missing; the rest say once, few, many or name a class of expanded clone.

D: -
V: TRBV19
size: -
length: 14
J: TRBJ1-1
DNA: TGTGCCAGTACCTCGGCGGGTCCGAACGCTGAAGCTTTCTTT
CDR3: CASTSAGPNAEAFF

D: TRBD1
V: TRBV7-3
size: -
length: 16
J: TRBJ2-2
DNA: TGTGCCAGCAGCCCTATGGGACAGCCGAACACCGGGGAGCTGTTTTTT
CDR3: CASSPMGQPNTGELFF

D: TRBD2
V: TRBV13
size: -
length: 13
J: TRBJ2-7
DNA: TGTGCCAGCAGCTTAGGTTGGGGGGGGGAGCAGTACTTC
CDR3: CASSLGWGGEQYF

D: -
V: TRBV10-3
size: once
length: 14
J: TRBJ1-5
DNA: TGTGCCATCTCTCCCGGGACAAATCATCAGCCCCAGCATTTT
CDR3: CAISPGTNHQPQHF

D: TRBD1
V: TRBV11-3
size: -
length: 15
J: TRBJ1-3
DNA: TGTGCCAGCAGCACGGGACAGACCTCTGGAAACACCATATATTTT
CDR3: CASSTGQTSGNTIYF

D: TRBD1
V: TRBV7-9
size: few
length: 16
J: TRBJ1-1
DNA: TGTGCCAGCAGCTCCCGGGGTGGACAGGGCCGGGCTGAAGCTTTCTTT
CDR3: CASSSRGGQGRAEAFF

D: TRBD1
V: TRBV19
size: few
length: 15
J: TRBJ1-1
DNA: TGTGCCAGTACTATAGCCGGGACAGCGAACACTGAAGCTTTCTTT
CDR3: CASTIAGTANTEAFF

D: -
V: TRBV7-6
size: -
length: 15
J: TRBJ1-6
DNA: TGTGCCAGCAGCCGCGCATCAGGTGCCGGCTCACCCCTCCACTTT
CDR3: CASSRASGAGSPLHF

D: TRBD2
V: TRBV5-1
size: -
length: 18
J: TRBJ2-7
DNA: TGCGCCAGCAGCACATACCCGGTGGAAAGCGGGGGCCTCATAGGGCAGTACTTC
CDR3: CASSTYPVESGGLIGQYF

D: -
V: TRBV5-1
size: -
length: 15
J: TRBJ2-7
DNA: TGCGCCAGCAGCTTGGCCAGGGATAGATCCTACGAGCAGTACTTC
CDR3: CASSLARDRSYEQYF

D: TRBD1
V: TRBV7-8
size: few
length: 15
J: TRBJ1-4
DNA: TGTGCCAGCAGCCAAACCGGGACAGGGGCGGAAAAACTGTTTTTT
CDR3: CASSQTGTGAEKLFF

D: -
V: TRBV5-1
size: once
length: 15
J: TRBJ1-4
DNA: TGCGCCAGCAGCTTGGGGGCCGCAACTAATGAAAAACTGTTTTTT
CDR3: CASSLGAATNEKLFF

D: TRBD2
V: TRBV5-6
size: -
length: 13
J: TRBJ2-2
DNA: TGTGCCAGCCAGGGACTAGCGACCGGGGAGCTGTTTTTT
CDR3: CASQGLATGELFF

D: -
V: TRBV30
size: -
length: 14
J: TRBJ2-2
DNA: TGTGCCTGGAGTGGACGGCGGGACACCGGGGAGCTGTTTTTT
CDR3: CAWSGRRDTGELFF

D: TRBD1
V: TRBV5-1
size: -
length: 14
J: TRBJ1-2
DNA: TGCGCCAGCAGCTCTCGGGACAGTTTCTATGGCTACACCTTC
CDR3: CASSSRDSFYGYTF

D: -
V: TRBV18
size: -
length: 14
J: TRBJ1-1
DNA: TGTGCCAGCTCACCCAGGGGCCAGAACACTGAAGCTTTCTTT
CDR3: CASSPRGQNTEAFF

D: -
V: TRBV4-1
size: -
length: 13
J: TRBJ2-7
DNA: TGCGCCAGCAGCCAAGGACTACCCTACGAGCAGTACTTC
CDR3: CASSQGLPYEQYF

D: -
V: TRBV4-2
size: -
length: 15
J: TRBJ2-7
DNA: TGTGCCAGCAGCCAAGGTGGCGGACAAGACTACGAGCAGTACTTC
CDR3: CASSQGGGQDYEQYF

D: -
V: TRBV12-5
size: -
length: 15
J: TRBJ1-1
DNA: TGTGCTAGTGGTTTGGTACTGGGGAGAGGGACTGAAGCTTTCTTT
CDR3: CASGLVLGRGTEAFF

D: -
V: TRBV9
size: -
length: 15
J: TRBJ1-2
DNA: TGTGCCAGCAGCGTAGGAAACAGGCAAAACTATGGCTACACCTTC
CDR3: CASSVGNRQNYGYTF

D: TRBD2
V: TRBV10-3
size: -
length: 14
J: TRBJ2-1
DNA: TGTGCCACACGGGGACTAGCGGACTACAATGAGCAGTTCTTC
CDR3: CATRGLADYNEQFF

D: TRBD1
V: TRBV6-4
size: -
length: 14
J: TRBJ1-3
DNA: TGTGCCAGCCGCCGGGACAGTCTGGACAACACCATATATTTT
CDR3: CASRRDSLDNTIYF

D: TRBD2
V: TRBV5-1
size: -
length: 15
J: TRBJ2-1
DNA: TGCGCCAGCAGCCTCGGGGGGGGCACATACAATGAGCAGTTCTTC
CDR3: CASSLGGGTYNEQFF

D: -
V: TRBV29-1
size: -
length: 14
J: TRBJ2-3
DNA: TGCAGCGTGGGGGGGGACAAGGGCCTAGGCACGCAGTATTTT
CDR3: CSVGGDKGLGTQYF

D: TRBD1
V: TRBV6-6
size: few
length: 13
J: TRBJ1-1
DNA: TGTGCCAGCTCAGACAGGGAGAACACTGAAGCTTTCTTT
CDR3: CASSDRENTEAFF

D: -
V: TRBV2
size: -
length: 16
J: TRBJ2-3
DNA: TGTGCCAGCAGTCCAACCAGAGGGACTAGCACAGATACGCAGTATTTT
CDR3: CASSPTRGTSTDTQYF

D: TRBD1
V: TRBV19
size: once
length: 18
J: TRBJ1-4
DNA: TGTGCCAGTAGTCCTCCGGGACAGGGTTGGAGCGCTAATGAAAAACTGTTTTTT
CDR3: CASSPPGQGWSANEKLFF

D: TRBD2
V: TRBV9
size: -
length: 13
J: TRBJ2-5
DNA: TGTGCCAGCAGCCCCGGACTAGTCCAGACCCAGTACTTC
CDR3: CASSPGLVQTQYF

D: -
V: TRBV6-5
size: -
length: 12
J: TRBJ2-7
DNA: TGTGCCAGCAGTAGGCAGGGATACGAGCAGTACTTC
CDR3: CASSRQGYEQYF

D: TRBD1
V: TRBV9
size: -
length: 14
J: TRBJ1-1
DNA: TGTGCCAGCAGCGTTGGACAGGAGGAGTCTGAAGCTTTCTTT
CDR3: CASSVGQEESEAFF

D: TRBD2
V: TRBV15
size: once
length: 15
J: TRBJ2-7
DNA: TGTGCCACCAGCAGAGGGGGACTACCCTCCTACGAGCAGTACTTC
CDR3: CATSRGGLPSYEQYF

D: -
V: TRBV1
size: -
length: 20
J: TRBJ2-2
DNA: TGCACCAGCAGCCCAGGACAGGGGACTAGCGGGGGGGCTGCGACCGGGGAGCTGTTTTTT
CDR3: CTSSPGQGTSGGAATGELFF

D: TRBD2
V: TRBV2
size: -
length: 15
J: TRBJ2-3
DNA: TGTGCCAGCAGTGAAAGACTAGCGGGGCGAGATACGCAGTATTTT
CDR3: CASSERLAGRDTQYF

D: -
V: TRBV6-5
size: -
length: 16
J: TRBJ2-7
DNA: TGTGCCAGCAGTTACACAGCCGGGCAGGGGTCCAACGAGCAGTACTTC
CDR3: CASSYTAGQGSNEQYF

D: TRBD1
V: TRBV5-1
size: -
length: 14
J: TRBJ1-2
DNA: TGCGCCAGCAGCTTTGGGACAGGGAACTATGGCTACACCTTC
CDR3: CASSFGTGNYGYTF

D: TRBD1
V: TRBV2
size: -
length: 14
J: TRBJ1-2
DNA: TGTGCCAGCAGCCCTGACAGGGGGGTTGTCGGCTACACCTTC
CDR3: CASSPDRGVVGYTF

D: -
V: TRBV5-1
size: -
length: 13
J: TRBJ1-2
DNA: TGCGCCAGCAGCCAAGGGGCTAACTATGGCTACACCTTC
CDR3: CASSQGANYGYTF

D: -
V: TRBV7-8
size: -
length: 15
J: TRBJ1-5
DNA: TGTGCCAGCAGCTTAAGTCAAGCTAGCAATCAGCCCCAGCATTTT
CDR3: CASSLSQASNQPQHF

D: -
V: TRBV6-5
size: -
length: 15
J: TRBJ1-5
DNA: TGTGCCAGCAGTCCCACGGACAGTTACTATCAGCCCCAGCATTTT
CDR3: CASSPTDSYYQPQHF

D: TRBD1
V: TRBV5-1
size: -
length: 16
J: TRBJ1-3
DNA: TGCGCCAGCAGACTTAACCCAGGGGGCTCTGGAAACACCATATATTTT
CDR3: CASRLNPGGSGNTIYF

D: -
V: TRBV11-2
size: -
length: 14
J: TRBJ2-3
DNA: TGTGCCAGCAGCTTACTAGCGAGCACAGATACGCAGTATTTT
CDR3: CASSLLASTDTQYF

D: TRBD1
V: TRBV2
size: -
length: 16
J: TRBJ1-5
DNA: TGTGCCAGCAGTGTGAGGATGGGACAGATCGATCAGCCCCAGCATTTT
CDR3: CASSVRMGQIDQPQHF

D: -
V: TRBV9
size: -
length: 17
J: TRBJ1-3
DNA: TGTGCCAGCAGCGTAGTTGGTGGAGGGGCATGGGGAAACACCATATATTTT
CDR3: CASSVVGGGAWGNTIYF

D: -
V: TRBV11-2
size: -
length: 15
J: TRBJ1-1
DNA: TGTGCCAGCAGCTTATGGTCAGGGGCAAAGGGAGTAGCTTTCTTT
CDR3: CASSLWSGAKGVAFF

D: -
V: TRBV5-4
size: -
length: 14
J: TRBJ2-7
DNA: TGTGCCAGCAGCTTTACGGGTTCAGTTACGAAGCAGTACTTC
CDR3: CASSFTGSVTKQYF

D: TRBD1
V: TRBV30
size: few
length: 13
J: TRBJ2-2
DNA: TGTGCCTCCCGGTCGAGGGGGCCCGGGGAGCTGTTTTTT
CDR3: CASRSRGPGELFF

D: -
V: TRBV2
size: few
length: 15
J: TRBJ1-6
DNA: TGTGCCAGCAGCATCAACAGGGTTCTTAATTCACCCCTCCACTTT
CDR3: CASSINRVLNSPLHF

D: TRBD1
V: TRBV27
size: -
length: 15
J: TRBJ1-1
DNA: TGTGCCAGCAGTCCATGGACAGGGGGCGGGACTGAGGCTTTCTTT
CDR3: CASSPWTGGGTEAFF

D: TRBD1
V: TRBV5-1
size: -
length: 15
J: TRBJ1-2
DNA: TGCGCCAGCAGCTTGGATCCGGGACAGGGTCTTGGCTACACCTTC
CDR3: CASSLDPGQGLGYTF

D: TRBD1
V: TRBV5-1
size: few
length: 16
J: TRBJ1-3
DNA: TGCGCCAGCAGCTTGGAAGGACAGGGGTCGGAAAACACCATATATTTT
CDR3: CASSLEGQGSENTIYF

D: TRBD1
V: TRBV5-1
size: -
length: 15
J: TRBJ1-1
DNA: TGCGCCAGCAGCCCGTTGACAGGGCCGAACACTGAAGCTTTCTTT
CDR3: CASSPLTGPNTEAFF

D: -
V: TRBV14
size: few
length: 18
J: TRBJ1-6
DNA: TGTGCCAGCAGCCAAGACGCGAACACAGGTCCCTATAATTCACCCCTCCACTTT
CDR3: CASSQDANTGPYNSPLHF

D: -
V: TRBV9
size: -
length: 15
J: TRBJ2-2
DNA: TGTGCCAGCAGCGCGGTTGACTCCCTCCCCGGGGAGCTGTTTTTT
CDR3: CASSAVDSLPGELFF

D: -
V: TRBV11-3
size: -
length: 13
J: TRBJ2-7
DNA: TGTGCCAGCAGCCGAGGGGGGGCGGGCGAGCAGTACTTC
CDR3: CASSRGGAGEQYF